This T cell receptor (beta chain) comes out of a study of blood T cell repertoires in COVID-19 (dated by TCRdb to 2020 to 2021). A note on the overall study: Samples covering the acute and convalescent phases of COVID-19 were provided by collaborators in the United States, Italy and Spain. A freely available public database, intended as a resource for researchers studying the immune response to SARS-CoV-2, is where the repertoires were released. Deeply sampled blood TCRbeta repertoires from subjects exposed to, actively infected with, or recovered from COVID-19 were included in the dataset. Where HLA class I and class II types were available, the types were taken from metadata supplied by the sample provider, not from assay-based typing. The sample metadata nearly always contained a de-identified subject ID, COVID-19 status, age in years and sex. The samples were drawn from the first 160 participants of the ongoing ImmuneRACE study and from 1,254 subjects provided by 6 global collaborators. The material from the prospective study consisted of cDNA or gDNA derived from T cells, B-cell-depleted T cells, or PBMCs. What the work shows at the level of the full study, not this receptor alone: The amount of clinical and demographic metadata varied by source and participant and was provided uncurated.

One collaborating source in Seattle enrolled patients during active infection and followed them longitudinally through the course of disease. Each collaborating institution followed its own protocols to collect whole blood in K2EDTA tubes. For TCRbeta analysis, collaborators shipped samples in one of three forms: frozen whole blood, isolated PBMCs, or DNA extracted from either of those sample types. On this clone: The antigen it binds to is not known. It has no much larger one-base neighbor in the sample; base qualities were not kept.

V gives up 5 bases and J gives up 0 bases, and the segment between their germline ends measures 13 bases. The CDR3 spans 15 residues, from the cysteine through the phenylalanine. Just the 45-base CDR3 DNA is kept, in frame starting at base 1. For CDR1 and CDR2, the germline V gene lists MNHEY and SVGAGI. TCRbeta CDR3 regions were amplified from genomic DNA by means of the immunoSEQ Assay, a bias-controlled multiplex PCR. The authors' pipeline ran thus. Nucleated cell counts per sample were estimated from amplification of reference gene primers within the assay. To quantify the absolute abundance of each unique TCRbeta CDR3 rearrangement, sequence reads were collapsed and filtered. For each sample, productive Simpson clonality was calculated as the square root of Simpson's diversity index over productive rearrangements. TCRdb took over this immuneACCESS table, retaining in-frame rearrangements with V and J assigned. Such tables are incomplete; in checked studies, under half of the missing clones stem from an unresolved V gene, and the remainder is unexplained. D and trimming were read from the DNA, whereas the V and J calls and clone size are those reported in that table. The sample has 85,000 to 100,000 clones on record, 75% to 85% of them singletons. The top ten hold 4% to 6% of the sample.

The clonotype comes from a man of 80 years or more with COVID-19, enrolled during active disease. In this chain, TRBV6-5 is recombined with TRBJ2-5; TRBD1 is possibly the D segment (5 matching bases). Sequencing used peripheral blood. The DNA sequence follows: TGTGCCAGCAGTAAATTTCGACAGTACCAAGAGACCCAGTACTTC. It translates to CASSKFRQYQETQYF.